This is a list of T cell receptor beta chains from one sample in a study of identical twins. In TCRdb, the 5' RACE reads were re-called with MiXCR into one record per CDR3 protein. Of roughly 750,000 distinct CDR3 sequences listed, about 20% are singletons. These data also formed part of another study, on T cells expressing NK-cell markers.

The source material was PBMCs. The receptors were gathered from a woman aged 18-29 years in good health. Both conserved end residues are part of each CDR3. A D gene is named only where the DNA matches it firmly. Only some rows state a clone size, as once, few, many or a class for expanded clones.

V	size	J	D	DNA	CDR3
TRBV6-5	few	TRBJ2-1	NA	TGTGCCAGCGGCGGCGGGATCGCGCAGTTCTTC	CASGGGIAQFF
TRBV5-6	few	TRBJ2-7	TRBD1	TGTGCCAGCAGCTGGGGGACAGCCTCCTACGAGCAGTACTTC	CASSWGTASYEQYF
TRBV12-5	few	TRBJ1-5	NA	TGTGCTAGTGGTCGCAATCAGCCCCAGCATTTT	CASGRNQPQHF
TRBV3-1	few	TRBJ2-5	NA	TGTGCCAGCAGCCAAGATCTTGCCCAAGAGACCCAGTACTTC	CASSQDLAQETQYF
TRBV12-3/TRBV12-4	many	TRBJ2-1	TRBD2	TGTGCCAGCAGTCGGACTAGCGGGGGAAGTGAGCAGTTCTTC	CASSRTSGGSEQFF
TRBV6-1	few	TRBJ2-3	TRBD2	TGTGCCAGCACTGAAGGAACTAGCGGGGGGGCAGATACGCAGTATTTT	CASTEGTSGGADTQYF
TRBV15	few	TRBJ1-4	TRBD1	TGTGCCACCAGCAGAGCTAGATCAGGGGGATGGAATGAAAAACTGTTTTTT	CATSRARSGGWNEKLFF
TRBV7-9	NA	TRBJ2-7	NA	TGTGCCAGCAGCCAGGAGACACACTCCTACGAGCAGTACTTC	CASSQETHSYEQYF
TRBV7-8	few	TRBJ2-5	NA	TGTGCCAGCAGCCATACCGGGGCCAAAAAGACCCAGTACTTC	CASSHTGAKKTQYF
TRBV16	NA	TRBJ2-6	NA	TGTGCCAGCAGCCCACAGAGACAGGGACTCTCTGGGGCCAACGTCCTGACTTTC	CASSPQRQGLSGANVLTF
TRBV10-2	few	TRBJ2-1	TRBD2	TGCGCCAGCAGTGAGTCAAGACTAGCGGACTACAATGAGCAGTTCTTC	CASSESRLADYNEQFF
TRBV7-2	few	TRBJ1-2	NA	TGTGCCAGCAGCTTAATCGTTGTTAGAGGAGGGATCGACACCTTC	CASSLIVVRGGIDTF
TRBV7-9	NA	TRBJ2-5	TRBD2	TGTGCCAGCAGCCCGACTAGCGGTAAAGAGACCCAGTACTTC	CASSPTSGKETQYF
TRBV20-1	few	TRBJ2-1	NA	TGCAGTGCTGCTCCGTATGGAGGCGATGAGCAGTTCTTC	CSAAPYGGDEQFF
TRBV20-1	NA	TRBJ2-7	TRBD2	TGCAGTGCTAGCCGGACTAGCGGGAGGGCTACGGCGCAGTACTTC	CSASRTSGRATAQYF
TRBV20-1	NA	TRBJ2-7	NA	TGCAGTCCACTCGCGGCCTACTCCTACGAGCAGTACTTC	CSPLAAYSYEQYF
TRBV5-1	NA	TRBJ2-3	TRBD2	TGCGCCAGCAGCGTGGGGACTAGCGGGGGAACAGATACGCAGTATTTT	CASSVGTSGGTDTQYF
TRBV10-3	few	TRBJ1-3	NA	TGTGCCATCAGCCCGCACGGGGCAGATGGAAACACCATATATTTT	CAISPHGADGNTIYF
TRBV27	few	TRBJ2-1	NA	TGTGCCAGCAGTCCCCATGGAGGCTCCTACAATGAGCAGTTCTTC	CASSPHGGSYNEQFF
TRBV6-1	many	TRBJ1-6	NA	TGTGCCAGCTTCAACGCAGGGGTTTCACCCCTCCACTTT	CASFNAGVSPLHF
TRBV27	few	TRBJ1-5	NA	TGTGCCAGCAGTCCAGGGGTGGCGAATCAGCCCCAGCATTTT	CASSPGVANQPQHF
TRBV27	few	TRBJ2-7	NA	TGTGCCAGCAGGCCCTATGCAGAGTTCTTCTACGAGCAGTACTTC	CASRPYAEFFYEQYF
TRBV12-3/TRBV12-4	NA	TRBJ2-1	NA	TGTGCCAGCAGTTTCGGCCTAGTCCATGAGCAGTTCTTC	CASSFGLVHEQFF
TRBV20-1	few	TRBJ2-1	TRBD2	TGCAGTGCTACTACTAGCGGAGTCAATGAGCAGTTCTTC	CSATTSGVNEQFF
TRBV12-3/TRBV12-4	few	TRBJ2-2	NA	TGTGCCAGCAGTTTTGGGGTCTCCGGGGAGCTGTTTTTT	CASSFGVSGELFF
TRBV20-1	NA	TRBJ2-7	NA	TGCAGTGCTAGAACAACTAGCGTGACAGGGTACGAGCAGTACTTC	CSARTTSVTGYEQYF
TRBV28	few	TRBJ2-7	NA	TGTGCCAGCAGTACACTTCCGGGACAACCCTACGAGCAGTACTTC	CASSTLPGQPYEQYF
TRBV11-2	many	TRBJ2-3	TRBD2	TGTGCCAGCAGCTATGGACGGGGACTAGCGGGGGCCGGGACAGATACGCAGTATTTT	CASSYGRGLAGAGTDTQYF
TRBV4-3	many	TRBJ1-1	NA	TGCGCCAGCAGCCCCTGGGGGCACCAGGACACTGAAGCTTTCTTT	CASSPWGHQDTEAFF
TRBV29-1	NA	TRBJ2-2	TRBD1	TGCAGCGTTCACAGGGGGACGAACACCGGGGAGCTGTTTTTT	CSVHRGTNTGELFF
TRBV9	NA	TRBJ2-1	NA	TGTGCCAGCAGCGTAAAGCGGCCCCCTACCTACAATGAGCAGTTCTTC	CASSVKRPPTYNEQFF
TRBV19	NA	TRBJ2-1	NA	TGTGCCAGTAGTATCCCCAGGCGGGGCGAAAGCTCCTACAATGAGCAGTTCTTC	CASSIPRRGESSYNEQFF
TRBV6-1	NA	TRBJ2-7	TRBD1	TGTGCCAGCAGCCCCTCCGGGACAGGGGCGGGCGAGCAGTACTTC	CASSPSGTGAGEQYF
TRBV20-1	few	TRBJ2-4	NA	TGCAGTGCTAACCCGGGGGGCAGCCAAAACATTCAGTACTTC	CSANPGGSQNIQYF
TRBV30	NA	TRBJ2-3	NA	TGTGCCTCCAGGGGGGACTCCTCTAATACGCAGTATTTT	CASRGDSSNTQYF
TRBV6-5	NA	TRBJ1-6	NA	TGTGCCAGCAGTTACTCGGAAGGGTCCTATAATTCACCCCTCCACTTT	CASSYSEGSYNSPLHF
TRBV15	NA	TRBJ2-2	NA	TGTGCCACCAGCAGGAGGGTCGGGGAGCTGTTTTTT	CATSRRVGELFF
TRBV5-1	few	TRBJ1-1	NA	TGCGCCAGCAGCTTGGTTACAGAGAACACTGAAGCTTTCTTT	CASSLVTENTEAFF
TRBV6-2/TRBV6-3	NA	TRBJ2-2	NA	TGTGCCAGCAGTCCGGGACACAACACCGGGGAGCTGTTTTTT	CASSPGHNTGELFF
TRBV29-1	many	TRBJ2-1	TRBD1	TGCAGCTTCGACAGGGGGGCGAGGGATGAGCAGTTCTTC	CSFDRGARDEQFF
TRBV6-1	few	TRBJ2-7	NA	TGTGCCAGCAGACAAGGGGGGGGACAGGAGCAGTACTTC	CASRQGGGQEQYF
TRBV7-2	NA	TRBJ2-5	TRBD2	TGTGCCACCGCCTCGGGAGGGAAGGAGACCCAGTACTTC	CATASGGKETQYF
TRBV5-1	NA	TRBJ1-2	NA	TGCGCCAGCAGCTTGAGGCCTGACAGCTCTAACTATGGCTACACCTTC	CASSLRPDSSNYGYTF
TRBV4-3	few	TRBJ2-7	TRBD2	TGCGCCAGCAGCCAGGGACTAGTATACGAGCAGTACTTC	CASSQGLVYEQYF
TRBV2	NA	TRBJ1-1	NA	TGTGCCAGCAGTGAAGCGCCCTTACTGGGTATGGCGCAAGCTTTCTTT	CASSEAPLLGMAQAFF
TRBV20-1	NA	TRBJ2-2	TRBD2	TGCAGTGCCAGAACTCTAGCGGCTTCCGGGGAGCTGTTTTTT	CSARTLAASGELFF
TRBV2	many	TRBJ1-2	TRBD1	TGTGCCACGGACAGGGAAGGTGGCTACACCTTC	CATDREGGYTF
TRBV30	NA	TRBJ2-2	NA	TGTGCCTGGAGTGGGTTAGCGGACACCGGGGAGCTGTTTTTT	CAWSGLADTGELFF
TRBV10-2	many	TRBJ2-7	NA	TGCGCCAGCAGTGAGACGGGGGAGCAGTACTTC	CASSETGEQYF
TRBV7-9	few	TRBJ2-7	TRBD2	TGTGCCAGCAGCCCCGGCCGGACTAGCGGGACCTACGAGCAGTACTTC	CASSPGRTSGTYEQYF